This entry features one TCR beta chain sequence. The target of this receptor is not known. Base qualities are not recorded, but no much larger clone differs from it by a single base. This entry belongs to a study of cytomegalovirus exposure and HLA in healthy donors (TCRdb year 2017). About the full investigation: An earlier analysis of some 620 of the donors reported approximately 280 Gb of sequence data and 95 million to 130 million unique TCR beta sequences obtained from approximately 180 million T cells. A later genetic analysis used genome-wide SNP genotypes for about 65% of the roughly 670 donors, treating that subset as a discovery cohort. In a later analysis, previously published TCR beta repertoires from 666 donors were re-analyzed and high-resolution HLA genotyping was added so that TCR occurrence patterns could be studied. In an earlier analysis of 550 to 700 of the donors, high-throughput TCR beta sequencing was used to judge whether each TCR beta V gene segment behaved as functional or pseudogenic. A handful of DR-DQ haplotypes were treated as single units for association and clustering because of strong linkage in the cohort. On average, over 200,000 unique TCR beta nucleotide sequences were sequenced per donor among about 400 genotyped donors of the cohort, with roughly 18% of those sequences being non-productive. Besides the first cohort of roughly 700 subjects, a separate validation cohort made up of over 95 different subjects was used. An early release that covered some 640 HLA-typed donors contained approximately 300 gigabases of sequencing data and 65 million to 100 million unique TCR sequences. Every discovery cohort repertoire had been produced on one sequencing platform. Alongside the repertoire data, information on donor age, sex, ethnicity and CMV serostatus was compiled. The study aimed to test whether cataloging public T cell receptors could reveal signatures of past pathogen exposure. The T cell repertoires of 700 or so subjects were profiled by immunosequencing and related to cytomegalovirus serostatus. High-throughput TCR immunosequencing, statistical association of individual TCRs with disease status, and machine learning were combined to predict cytomegalovirus infection status. The later analysis used no new phenotypic data to find candidate immune exposures, relying instead on TCR beta sequences and their occurrence across donors. The genetic ancestry cluster associated with self-reported Caucasian donors included about 81% of the roughly 400 genotyped donors. The number of typed donors differed by locus: about 620-640 for A, B, C, DRB1 and DQB1; 500 to 550 for DQA1; approximately 600 for DPA1; and roughly 470 for DPB1. Both class I and class II loci were covered by HLA typing, at four-digit resolution. Study-wide findings and limitations: A further reported finding was that TCR beta sequences accurately predicted the HLA-A and HLA-B alleles for most subjects in the first cohort. Some IMGT-functional V segments, including TRBV6-2 and TRBV6-3, could not be told apart with the 87-base-pair reads, so those segments were excluded. In vitro tests confirmed that a few of the cytomegalovirus-associated TCR beta chains recognize cytomegalovirus antigens. In a later analysis, HLA-associated TCR beta chains showed more clonal expansion and lower generation probabilities than non-associated chains that were equally common. Broadly in line with IMGT annotations, most TCR beta V segments showed up in productive rearrangements about 87% or about 30% of the time in an earlier analysis of approximately 640 of the donors. A group of highly shared sequence variants was considered likely to be a technical artifact of the sequencing pipeline. In a later analysis, 16,951 TCR beta sequences were associated with specific HLA alleles at a false discovery rate of 0.05. A later genetic analysis reported fewer N-insertions in productive TCRs among donors in an Asian-associated ancestry cluster than the roughly 640-donor mean. In the study, 150 to 200 TCR beta chains were listed as associated with cytomegalovirus. According to a later analysis, parvovirus B19, influenza, CMV and Epstein-Barr virus appeared linked to several top co-occurrence clusters. The presence/absence analyses assumed that sequencing depth was roughly uniform across donors, and that assumption may not be true. Because counts were too low, 15 to 20 rarely observed V segments, including chromosome 9 orphons, were left out of the earlier analysis of 500 to 650 of the donors. In a later analysis, the rate of TCR association differed among HLA loci, with DRB1 alleles having the most associated TCRs and HLA-C alleles having the fewest. For the cohort, immune exposure information was limited to CMV serostatus. The classifier was reported to diagnose cytomegalovirus status with high specificity and sensitivity in both the original cohort and the validation cohort. Because some donors lacked HLA typing at each locus, the association tests relied only on the typed subset. A later genetic analysis associated a missense DCLRE1C variant with V-gene and J-gene trimming of TCR beta chains, and an independent cohort replicated the association. This cohort had only TCR beta chains sequenced, and the lack of alpha or paired-chain data limited which features could be detected. Across donors, most TCR sequences were observed very rarely, whereas some public TCRs were present in many individuals. Correlated functional status among segregating V segments might reflect linkage disequilibrium, but an unknown experimental factor could not be ruled out. The authors suggested that the approach could potentially be generalized to other disease states and immunological phenotypes. When HLA alleles, especially DR and DQ, strongly co-occurred, TCR associations were difficult to assign to individual alleles. Most CMV-associated TCR beta chains appeared to be HLA-restricted in a later analysis, and the HLA associations seemed to be driven largely by CMV exposure.

The cohort was made up of approximately 700 healthy bone marrow donors. At the time of sampling, every cohort member was nominally healthy, though immune exposures that went unrecorded were likely present. The donor tested CMV seropositive and was one of the 289 seropositive cohort members. A peripheral blood sample was provided by each donor, and peripheral blood mononuclear cells were used for TCR beta sequencing. Genomic DNA extraction from the blood cell samples was performed with the Qiagen DNeasy Blood Extraction Kit. CDR1 and CDR2, per the germline V gene, are SGHTA and FQGNSA. V loses 6 bases of germline sequence and J loses 5 bases, and the interval between the two ends is 16 bases. The CDR3, cysteine through phenylalanine, is 14 amino acids long. Just CDR3 DNA is preserved here, 42 bases in frame from base 1. The library was made by the immunoSEQ multiplex PCR assay. The multiplex PCR relied on a mix of 60 forward primers for TCR Vbeta segments and 13 reverse primers for TCR Jbeta segments. Amplification of the CDR3 region of rearranged TCR beta genes was performed with a multiplex PCR assay on genomic DNA. On the Illumina HiSeq System, the amplified TCR beta libraries were sequenced as 87-base-pair reads. Turning to the authors' computational methods: A later analysis counted approximately 74 million unique TCR beta chains across the 550 to 750 repertoires, and roughly 10 million of these chains were shared by at least two donors. Raw reads were error-corrected and collapsed into unique sequences by a nearest-neighbor algorithm in which closely related sequences were merged to remove PCR and sequencing errors. Alignment of CDR3 sequences to IMGT reference sequences was used to assign V, D and J gene segments. Each retained sequence needed at least a six-nucleotide match to both a V gene segment and a J gene segment. A rearrangement was called productive if the CDR3 had no stop codons and remained in frame with V and J, and every other rearrangement was called non-productive. Following IMGT convention, CDR3 was defined as the stretch from the second conserved V-encoded cysteine to the conserved J-encoded phenylalanine. The earlier analysis of 500 to 600 of the donors excluded sequences that lacked an unambiguous match to a single V gene segment. An earlier analysis of almost 600 of the donors classified V segments as functional when productive rearrangements were above 56.7% and as segregating when the standard deviation between donors was above 5%. A statistical classification framework was built for diagnosing cytomegalovirus status from the catalog of TCR beta chain sequences. V and J gene assignment, in a later analysis, came from comparing TCR nucleotide sequences with IMGT/GENE-DB human TR gene sequences. The TCRdist pipeline was used in a later analysis to assign CDR3 sequences and most-parsimonious VDJ recombination scenarios. In a later analysis, every TCR beta chain was defined by the combination of its CDR3 amino acid sequence and its V-gene family, and reads without a unique V-gene family were dropped. In a later analysis, a few hundred highly shared, low-generation-probability nucleotide sequences were removed to address suspected cross-contamination and a sequencing artifact. For each public chain, a later analysis derived a clonal expansion index from normalized ranks of inferred template counts within each repertoire. A later analysis computed generation probabilities with a VDJ recombination model fitted to out-of-frame rearrangements, and checked the results against IGoR. In a later analysis, hypergeometric tests were used to score TCR-TCR, TCR-HLA and TCR-CMV co-occurrence, with a repertoire-size bias correction applied to TCR pairs. To estimate false discovery rates, a later analysis permuted the HLA or CMV assignments 20 times. In a later analysis, co-occurring TCRs were grouped with DBSCAN, and TCRdist sequence similarity was added when clustering was performed within HLA-allele-positive subsets. Repertoires with fewer than 30,000 or more than 120,000 public chains, plus five repertoires with anomalous nucleotide sharing, were excluded from co-occurrence clustering. The table was pulled from immuneACCESS by TCRdb, which kept in-frame rearrangements only. Such tables lose some clones; where checked, under half of the loss comes from unresolved V genes, and the rest has no known cause. V, J and clone size derive from that table, while D and trimming were established from the DNA sequence. Recorded for this sample are 150,000 to 200,000 clones; 60% to 80% of them occurred a single time. The ten largest make up around 15% of the sample.

Source material: PBMCs. The TCR was taken from a man aged 45-60 years in good health and CMV-seropositive. The V gene is TRBV7-2 and the J gene is TRBJ1-2, and the D gene may be TRBD1, 5 bases matching. The CDR3 reads CASSLARAGYGYTF. The DNA sequence follows: TGTGCCAGCAGTTTGGCCAGGGCGGGATATGGCTACACCTTC.